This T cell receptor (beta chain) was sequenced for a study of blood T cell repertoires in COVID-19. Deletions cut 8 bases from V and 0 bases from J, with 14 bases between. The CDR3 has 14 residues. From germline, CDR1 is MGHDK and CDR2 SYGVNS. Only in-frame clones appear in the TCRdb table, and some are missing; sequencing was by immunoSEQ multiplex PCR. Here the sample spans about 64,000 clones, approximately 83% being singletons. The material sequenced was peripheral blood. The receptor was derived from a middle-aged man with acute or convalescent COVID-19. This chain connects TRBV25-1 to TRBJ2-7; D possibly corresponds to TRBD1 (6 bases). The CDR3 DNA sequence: TGTGCCAGCGTTGGACAGTCATACTCCTACGAGCAGTACTTC. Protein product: CASVGQSYSYEQYF.